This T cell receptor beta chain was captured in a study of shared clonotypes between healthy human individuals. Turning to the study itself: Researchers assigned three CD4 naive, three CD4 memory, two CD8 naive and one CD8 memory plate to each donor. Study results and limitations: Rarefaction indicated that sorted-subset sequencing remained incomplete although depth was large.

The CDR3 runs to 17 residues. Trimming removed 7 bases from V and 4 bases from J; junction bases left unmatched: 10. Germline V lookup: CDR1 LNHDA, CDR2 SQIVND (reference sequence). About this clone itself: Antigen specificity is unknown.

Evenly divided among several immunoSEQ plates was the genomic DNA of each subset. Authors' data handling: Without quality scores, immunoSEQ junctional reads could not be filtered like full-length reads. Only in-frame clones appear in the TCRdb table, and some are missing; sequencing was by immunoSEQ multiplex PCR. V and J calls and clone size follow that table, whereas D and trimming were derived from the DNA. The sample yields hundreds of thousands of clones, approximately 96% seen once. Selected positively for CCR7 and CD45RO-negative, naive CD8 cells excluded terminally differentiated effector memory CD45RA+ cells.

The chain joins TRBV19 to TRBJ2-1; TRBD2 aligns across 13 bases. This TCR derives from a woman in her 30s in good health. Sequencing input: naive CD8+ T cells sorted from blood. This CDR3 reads CASTIGTSGTLYNEQFF. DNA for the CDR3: TGTGCCAGTACCATTGGGACTAGCGGGACCCTTTACAATGAGCAGTTCTTC.